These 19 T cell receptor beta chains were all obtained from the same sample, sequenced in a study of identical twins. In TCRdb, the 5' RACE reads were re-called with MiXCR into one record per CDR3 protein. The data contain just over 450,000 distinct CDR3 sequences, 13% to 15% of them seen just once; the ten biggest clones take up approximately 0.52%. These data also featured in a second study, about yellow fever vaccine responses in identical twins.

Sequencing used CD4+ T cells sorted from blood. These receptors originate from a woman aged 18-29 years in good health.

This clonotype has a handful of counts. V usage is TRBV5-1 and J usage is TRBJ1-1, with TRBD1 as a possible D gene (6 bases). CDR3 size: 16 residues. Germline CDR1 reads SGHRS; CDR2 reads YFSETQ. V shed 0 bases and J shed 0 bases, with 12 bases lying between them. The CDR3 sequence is CASSLARGQVNTEAFF. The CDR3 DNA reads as TGCGCCAGCAGCTTGGCCCGGGGGCAGGTGAACACTGAAGCTTTCTTT.

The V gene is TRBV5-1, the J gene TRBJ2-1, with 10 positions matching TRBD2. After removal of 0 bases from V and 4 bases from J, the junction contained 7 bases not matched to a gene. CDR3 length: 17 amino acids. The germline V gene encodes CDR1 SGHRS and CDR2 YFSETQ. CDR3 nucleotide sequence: TGCGCCAGCAGCTTGGGGAGCGGGGGGGCATGGTACAATGAGCAGTTCTTC. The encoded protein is CASSLGSGGAWYNEQFF. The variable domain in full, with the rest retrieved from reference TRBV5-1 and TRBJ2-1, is KAGVTQTPRYLIKTRGQQVTLSCSPISGHRSVSWYQQTPGQGLQFLFEYFSETQRNKGNFPGRFSGRQFSNSRSEMNVSTLELGDSALYLCASSLGSGGAWYNEQFFGPGTRLTVL.

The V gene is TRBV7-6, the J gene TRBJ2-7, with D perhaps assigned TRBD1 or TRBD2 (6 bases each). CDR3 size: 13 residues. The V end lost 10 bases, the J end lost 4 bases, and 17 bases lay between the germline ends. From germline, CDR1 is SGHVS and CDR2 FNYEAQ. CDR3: CATSGGRGYEQYF. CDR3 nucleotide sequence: TGTGCCACGAGTGGGGGGCGCGGGTACGAGCAGTACTTC.

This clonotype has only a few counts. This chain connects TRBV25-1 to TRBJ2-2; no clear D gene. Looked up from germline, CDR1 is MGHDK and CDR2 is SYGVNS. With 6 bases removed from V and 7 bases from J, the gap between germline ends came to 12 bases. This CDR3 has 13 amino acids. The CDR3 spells CASSRKTGGELFF. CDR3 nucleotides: TGTGCCAGCAGCCGGAAAACGGGCGGGGAGCTGTTTTTT.

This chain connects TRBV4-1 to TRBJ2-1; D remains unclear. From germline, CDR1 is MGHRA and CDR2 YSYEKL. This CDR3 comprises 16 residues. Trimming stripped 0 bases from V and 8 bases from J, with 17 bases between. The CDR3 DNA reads TGCGCCAGCAGCCAAGATTGGCAGGAGAGCATGTATGAGCAGTTCTTC. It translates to CASSQDWQESMYEQFF.

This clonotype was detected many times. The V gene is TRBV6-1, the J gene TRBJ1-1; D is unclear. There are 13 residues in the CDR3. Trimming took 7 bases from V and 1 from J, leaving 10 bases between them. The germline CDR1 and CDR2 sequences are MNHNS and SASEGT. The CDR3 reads CASTRDPNTEAFF. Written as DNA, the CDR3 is TGTGCCAGCACTCGAGACCCGAACACTGAAGCTTTCTTT.

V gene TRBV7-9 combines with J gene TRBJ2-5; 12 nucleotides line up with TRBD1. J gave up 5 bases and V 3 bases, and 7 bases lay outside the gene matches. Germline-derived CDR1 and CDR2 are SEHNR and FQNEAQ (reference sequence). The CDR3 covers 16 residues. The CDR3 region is CASSFPGQGAWETQYF. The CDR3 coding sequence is TGTGCCAGCAGCTTCCCGGGACAGGGGGCATGGGAGACCCAGTACTTC. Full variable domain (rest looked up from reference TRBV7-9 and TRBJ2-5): DTGVSQNPRHKITKRGQNVTFRCDPISEHNRLYWYRQTLGQGPEFLTYFQNEAQLEKSRLLSDRFSAERPKGSFSTLEIQRTEQGDSAMYLCASSFPGQGAWETQYFGPGTRLLVL.

This CDR3 reads CASSFTPGRTGGTDTQYF. The CDR3 region has the DNA TGTGCCAGCAGTTTCACCCCTGGCCGTACCGGGGGCACAGATACGCAGTATTTT. This chain uses TRBV28 with TRBJ2-3; perhaps TRBD2 as D (5 bases). Looked up from germline, CDR1 is MDHEN and CDR2 is SYDVKM. The CDR3 contains 18 residues. Trimming pared 3 bases from V and 1 base from J, leaving 20 bases between. Using reference TRBV28 and TRBJ2-3 for the parts outside the CDR3, the full variable domain is DVKVTQSSRYLVKRTGEKVFLECVQDMDHENMFWYRQDPGLGLRLIYFSYDVKMKEKGDIPEGYSVSREKKERFSLILESASTNQTSMYLCASSFTPGRTGGTDTQYFGPGTRLTVL.

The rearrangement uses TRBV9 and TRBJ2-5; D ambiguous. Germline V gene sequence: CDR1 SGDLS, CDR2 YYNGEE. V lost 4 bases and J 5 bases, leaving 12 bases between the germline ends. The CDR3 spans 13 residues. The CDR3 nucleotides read TGTGCCAGCAGCATACGATGGGGTGAGACCCAGTACTTC. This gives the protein CASSIRWGETQYF. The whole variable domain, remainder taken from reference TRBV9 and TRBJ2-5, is DSGVTQTPKHLITATGQRVTLRCSPRSGDLSVYWYQQSLDQGLQFLIQYYNGEERAKGNILERFSAQQFPDLHSELNLSSLELGDSALYFCASSIRWGETQYFGPGTRLLVL.

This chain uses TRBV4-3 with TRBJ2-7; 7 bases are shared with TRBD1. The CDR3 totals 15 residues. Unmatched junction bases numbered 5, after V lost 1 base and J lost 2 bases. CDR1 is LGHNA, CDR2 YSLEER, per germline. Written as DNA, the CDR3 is TGCGCCAGCAGCCAAGGGCAGACAGGGACCTACGAGCAGTACTTC. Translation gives CASSQGQTGTYEQYF.

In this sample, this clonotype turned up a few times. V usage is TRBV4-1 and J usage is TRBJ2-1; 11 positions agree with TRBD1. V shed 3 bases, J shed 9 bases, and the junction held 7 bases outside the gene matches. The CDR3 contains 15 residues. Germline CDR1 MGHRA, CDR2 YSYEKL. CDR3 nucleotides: TGCGCCAGCAGCCACGGACAGGGGGCGCGTGGTGAGCAGTTCTTC. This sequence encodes CASSHGQGARGEQFF.

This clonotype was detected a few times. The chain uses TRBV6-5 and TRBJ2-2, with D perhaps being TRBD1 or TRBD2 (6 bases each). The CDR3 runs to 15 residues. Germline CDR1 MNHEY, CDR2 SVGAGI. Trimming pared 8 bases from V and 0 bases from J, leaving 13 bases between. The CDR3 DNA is TGTGCCAGCCATTACGGGGGCTCGAACACCGGGGAGCTGTTTTTT. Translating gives CASHYGGSNTGELFF.

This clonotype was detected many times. CDR3 region: CSVAIVGGTDTQYF. Written as DNA, the CDR3 is TGCAGCGTTGCTATCGTAGGGGGCACAGATACGCAGTATTTT. This rearrangement joins TRBV29-1 to TRBJ2-3; D might be TRBD1 (5 bases). Germline V lookup: CDR1 SQVTM, CDR2 ANQGSEA. V lost 4 bases and J 1 base, leaving 12 bases between the germline ends. CDR3 length: 14 residues.

CDR3 residues: CASRLGQSNEKLFF. As DNA, the CDR3 is TGCGCCAGCCGATTGGGGCAGTCTAATGAAAAACTGTTTTTT. The chain couples TRBV5-1 to TRBJ1-4, with a weak D call TRBD1 (5 bases). The germline gives CDR1 SGHRS, CDR2 YFSETQ. The length of the CDR3 is 14 residues. The ends were cut back, 7 bases at V and 3 bases at J, with 13 bases in the middle.

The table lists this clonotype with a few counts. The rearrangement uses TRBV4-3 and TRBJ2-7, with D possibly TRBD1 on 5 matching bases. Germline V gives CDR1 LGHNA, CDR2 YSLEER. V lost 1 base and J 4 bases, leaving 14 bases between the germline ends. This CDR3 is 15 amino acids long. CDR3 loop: CASSQVGKGLYEQYF. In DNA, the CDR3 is TGCGCCAGCAGCCAAGTCGGAAAGGGGTTATACGAGCAGTACTTC.

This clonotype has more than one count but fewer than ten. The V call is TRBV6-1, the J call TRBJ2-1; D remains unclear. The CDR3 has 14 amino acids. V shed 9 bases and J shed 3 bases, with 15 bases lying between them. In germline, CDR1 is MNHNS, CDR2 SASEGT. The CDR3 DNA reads TGTGCCAGTAGGGCGATGGAGTACTACAATGAGCAGTTCTTC. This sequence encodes CASRAMEYYNEQFF.

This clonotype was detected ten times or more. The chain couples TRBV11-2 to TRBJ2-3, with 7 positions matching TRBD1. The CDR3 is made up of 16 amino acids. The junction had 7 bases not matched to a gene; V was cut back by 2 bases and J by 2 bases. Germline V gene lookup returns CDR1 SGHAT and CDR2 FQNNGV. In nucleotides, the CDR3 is TGTGCCAGCAGCTTAACGGACAGGCTACTCACAGATACGCAGTATTTT. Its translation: CASSLTDRLLTDTQYF.

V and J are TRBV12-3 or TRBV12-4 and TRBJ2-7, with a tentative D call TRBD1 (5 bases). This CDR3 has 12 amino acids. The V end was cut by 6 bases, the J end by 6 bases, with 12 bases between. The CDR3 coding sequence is TGTGCCAGCAGCCTAGGGGCAGGCGAGCAGTACTTC. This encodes CASSLGAGEQYF.

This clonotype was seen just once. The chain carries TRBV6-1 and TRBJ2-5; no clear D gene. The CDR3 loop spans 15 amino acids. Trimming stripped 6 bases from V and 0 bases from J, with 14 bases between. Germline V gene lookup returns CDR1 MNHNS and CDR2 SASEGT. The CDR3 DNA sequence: TGTGCCAGCAGAGCCGGACGGACGTACCAAGAGACCCAGTACTTC. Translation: CASRAGRTYQETQYF.